This T cell receptor (beta chain) was sequenced during a study of CD8 T cells in Susac syndrome. The study, taken as a whole, reports: Susac syndrome CD4+ T cell repertoires showed no clonal expansion.

The RNA input was about 0.5 to 1 ug, and it was reverse transcribed with random hexamers. TCRdb processed the immunoSEQ multiplex PCR reads anew with MiXCR; each CDR3 protein has one entry. The sample holds 210,000 or so distinct CDR3 sequences, roughly 93% seen once. V was clipped by 4 bases and J by 1 base, with 8 bases between them. The CDR3 is made up of 14 amino acids. CDR1 and CDR2 from the germline V gene are MNHNS and SASEGT. To note about this clonotype: Its antigen is undetermined.

Negative magnetic isolation gave CD8+ and CD4+ cells; FACS enriched CD8+ TEMRA. The rearrangement links TRBV6-1 to TRBJ1-5; D uncertain. The specimen sequenced was CD4+ T cells from PBMCs. This clonotype originated in a human donor with Susac syndrome. CDR3 sequence reads: CASSGQKSNQPQHF. CDR3 sequence (DNA): TGTGCCAGCAGTGGTCAAAAAAGCAATCAGCCCCAGCATTTT.